The 9 T cell receptor beta chains below come from one sample, sequenced in a study of liver allograft versus peripheral blood T cells. The wider study: Within transplanted livers, the T cell receptor repertoires were examined and compared against the repertoires present in the peripheral blood of liver transplant recipients.

Using its own MiXCR run on the reads, TCRdb lists one record per CDR3 protein. The data show 6,500 to 10,000 distinct CDR3 sequences, roughly 17% seen once. Receptors originate from a human patient who had a liver transplant. The graft donor may have given rise to some T cells.

Sample share makes this clonotype medium-sized. V is TRBV19 and J is TRBJ2-1; 8 bases align to TRBD1. CDR3 length: 15 residues. V trimming: 3 bases; J trimming: 7 bases; junction bases outside the gene matches: 8. The germline V gene has CDR1 LNHDA and CDR2 SQIVND (reference sequence). CDR3 in DNA: TGTGCCAGTAGTATCAGGGGGCCGGCGATGAATGAGCAGTTCTTC. Protein sequence: CASSIRGPAMNEQFF.

The chain employs TRBV3-1 and TRBJ2-7, with no clear D. CDR1 LGHDT and CDR2 YNNKEL come from the germline V gene (reference sequence). This CDR3 has 13 amino acids. V was clipped by 1 base and J by 3 bases, with 7 bases between them. In nucleotides, the CDR3 is TGTGCCAGCAGCCAAGTTCTATACTACGAGCAGTACTTC. It codes for CASSQVLYYEQYF.

In this sample, this clonotype is medium-sized. The chain joins TRBV20-1 to TRBJ1-2; no definite D call. The CDR3 runs 13 residues. Germline V lookup: CDR1 DFQATT, CDR2 SNEGSKA (reference sequence). The V end was cut by 5 bases, the J end by 7 bases, with 17 bases between. The CDR3 spells CSAADRGLLGYTF. The CDR3 nucleotides read TGCAGTGCTGCCGACCGGGGATTGCTTGGCTACACCTTC.

This clonotype occurred a few times. The chain combines TRBV24-1 with TRBJ2-3; maybe TRBD1 (5 bases). The germline V gene has CDR1 KGHDR and CDR2 SFDVKD. The CDR3 sequence is 13 residues long. V was pared by 8 bases and J by 6 bases, with 14 bases between. Here the CDR3 reads CATKGRVIDTQYF. The CDR3 DNA reads as TGTGCCACCAAGGGCAGGGTAATTGATACGCAGTATTTT.

There are many counts of this clonotype. This chain connects TRBV30 to TRBJ1-5, with 7 bases that match TRBD1. V lost 1 base, J lost 6 bases, and 12 bases stayed unmatched. Germline V CDR1 and CDR2: GTSNPN, SVGIG (reference sequence). The CDR3 extends over 16 amino acids. The CDR3 reads CAWSGQGTNGGQPQHF. CDR3 bases: TGTGCCTGGAGTGGACAGGGCACGAATGGGGGTCAGCCCCAGCATTTT.

This clonotype occurred a few times. This chain connects TRBV20-1 to TRBJ2-5; 11 positions match TRBD2. V shed 7 bases, J shed 2 bases, and the junction held 15 bases outside the gene matches. This CDR3 spans 17 amino acids. Germline V lookup: CDR1 DFQATT, CDR2 SNEGSKA (reference sequence). CDR3 protein: CSGWPSGGRAVQETQYF. The CDR3 DNA sequence: TGCAGTGGCTGGCCTAGCGGGGGGCGGGCGGTTCAAGAGACCCAGTACTTC.

This chain connects TRBV7-9 to TRBJ1-1; D gene unclear. Germline V gene sequence: CDR1 SEHNR, CDR2 FQNEAQ (reference sequence). Trimming cost V 1 base and J 8 bases, with 8 bases left between them. This CDR3 has 12 amino acids. CDR3 sequence (DNA): TGTGCCAGCAGCTTAGAGTCGAGAGAAGCTTTCTTT. Translated: CASSLESREAFF. Full variable domain (outside the CDR3, taken from reference TRBV7-9 and TRBJ1-1): DTGVSQNPRHKITKRGQNVTFRCDPISEHNRLYWYRQTLGQGPEFLTYFQNEAQLEKSRLLSDRFSAERPKGSFSTLEIQRTEQGDSAMYLCASSLESREAFFGQGTRLTVV.

This clonotype has at least ten counts. The chain is built from TRBV20-1 and TRBJ1-5; D unclear. Per germline, CDR1 DFQATT and CDR2 SNEGSKA (reference sequence). The CDR3 runs 11 residues. Trimming took 6 bases from V and 9 from J, leaving 12 bases between them. As DNA, the CDR3 is TGCAGTGCAAGTACGGGCTTGCCCCAGCATTTT. Protein sequence: CSASTGLPQHF.

This clonotype ranks as medium-sized. This chain uses TRBV30 with TRBJ1-6; D is unclear. CDR3 length: 17 residues. CDR1 is GTSNPN, CDR2 SVGIG, per germline (reference sequence). With 0 bases removed from V and 4 bases from J, the gap between germline ends came to 16 bases. The CDR3 DNA is TGTGCCTGGAGTGTAGCCCCCCCGGGAATTTATAATTCACCCCTCCACTTT. Encoded protein: CAWSVAPPGIYNSPLHF.